This entry describes one TCR beta chain. Its antigen is unidentified. The data originate from a study of Tregs in tolerant kidney transplant recipients. Overall study context: CD4+CD25+CD127- cells came from approximately three-day belatacept mixed lymphocyte reactions, some with roughly five-day graft donor restimulation. Sorting used antibodies to exclude donor cells. General study points: No direct test of biological reproducibility was done here. Findings come from small patient numbers and require larger validation.

Germline values: CDR1 SEHNR, CDR2 FQNEAQ (reference sequence). The CDR3 is 13 amino acids. The junction had 7 bases not matched to a gene; V was cut back by 5 bases and J by 9 bases. TCRdb's table, derived via immunoSEQ multiplex PCR, lists solely in-frame clones and lacks some. The sample contains approximately 45,000 clones, about 95% of which appear only once. This sequence was found in a human donor in good health. The specimen was Tregs from blood cultured with allogeneic cells. The chain links TRBV7-9 to TRBJ1-5; 7 nucleotides agree with TRBD1. CDR3 in DNA: TGTGCCAGCAGCCCGGGACAGTCGGGGCCCCAGCATTTT. This gives the protein CASSPGQSGPQHF.